This T cell receptor (beta chain) was sequenced in a study of CD8+ T cells in alopecia areata (dated by TCRdb to 2017 to 2018). Some background on the complete study: Treated patients were enrolled in an open-label pilot trial of oral tofacitinib, 5 to 10 mg twice daily, for moderate-to-severe alopecia areata. Tofacitinib was administered for 6 to 18 months, and 6 months of follow-up off drug were then conducted to assess delayed response and recurrence. In humans, TCRbeta sequencing was performed on scalp tissue and on sorted CD4+ and CD8+ peripheral blood T cells from healthy controls and from patients with patchy or totalis/universalis alopecia areata. TCRbeta CDR3 regions were amplified by immunoSEQ multiplex PCR with 35 Vbeta forward and 13 Jbeta reverse primers. Biopsies were taken from tofacitinib-treated patients at baseline and again at 4 and 24 weeks into treatment, and several of those patients also had a later scalp biopsy. The RNA source kit depended on sample type: the PAXgene miRNA kit for fixed scalp, the miRNeasy kit for PBMCs, and the RNeasy kit for mouse skin. Clonality in the scalp was compared among normal scalp (n=4), patchy alopecia areata scalp (n=8), and alopecia totalis/universalis scalp (n=8). To study T cell clonal expansion in alopecia areata, the researchers applied high-throughput TCRbeta sequencing to both the C3H/HeJ mouse model and human patients.

Peripheral blood and lesional scalp punch biopsies were obtained from patients with alopecia areata. After PBMCs were isolated by density centrifugation and stained for CD3, CD4 and CD8, a FACSAria was used to sort CD4+ and CD8+ T cells. The library was prepared using the immunoSEQ multiplex PCR assay. To provide template for TCR sequencing, every sample had RNA extracted and reverse transcribed into cDNA. First-strand cDNA was synthesized using SuperScript III with a 2:1 mix of oligo-dT and random hexamers. Amplification bias was assessed with a synthetic immune receptor repertoire, and residual bias was removed computationally. The original pipeline was this. Raw reads were preprocessed for error removal, and CDR3 was defined according to IMGT conventions as running from the conserved cysteine to phenylalanine. Clonality was calculated as 1 minus Shannon entropy normalized by log2 of the number of productive unique TCRs. Scalp TCRbeta sequences were cross-referenced with sorted blood CD4 and CD8 repertoires so that the CD4 or CD8 identity of scalp clones could be inferred. TCRdb mirrors the immuneACCESS table, restricted to in-frame sequences. Some clones are absent from its copies; in checked studies, under half trace to an unresolved V gene, and the reason for the others is unknown. The V and J calls and clone size are taken from that table; D and trimming were inferred from the DNA. For this sample the table gives about 120,000 clones, of which under 40% were detected only once. 3% to 3.5% of the sample goes to the ten largest clones.

This clone was counted only a few times. Its antigen is still unknown. Qualities for individual bases were not recorded, and no much larger clone is one base off. V sheds 4 bases and J sheds 12 bases, leaving 16 bases between their ends. The germline V gene yields LGHNA for CDR1 and YSLEER for CDR2. From the cysteine up to the phenylalanine, the CDR3 has a length of 12 residues. Here the CDR3 DNA is all that survives: 36 bases in frame from base 1. Overall study results and their limits: Compared with normal scalp, lesional scalp, particularly in alopecia totalis/universalis, had higher clonality and more expanded CD8+ clones, which suggests antigenic drive. Shared TCR sequences between patients were less evident than in mice, which may be partly attributable to HLA diversity in the patient population. Resident alphabeta T cells in normal human skin are also sequenced, complicating scalp TCR repertoire analysis, unlike mouse skin dominated by gammadelta T cells.

The clonotype originates from a human donor with alopecia areata. The material sequenced was CD4+ T cells sorted from blood. Here the chain combines TRBV4-3 and TRBJ2-7; matching of 6 bases hints at TRBD1 as the D gene. The CDR3 corresponds to CASSRAPGALYF. The DNA reads as follows: TGCGCCAGCAGCCGGGCCCCAGGGGCGCTGTACTTC.